This T cell receptor (beta chain) was found in a study of TIL therapy for anti-PD-1-resistant metastatic lung cancer. Study-wide context: Progressing patients received lymphodepletion, expanded TIL infusion and IL-2. Most patients had lung adenocarcinoma; a few tumors were EGFR-mutant, two ALK-rearranged; half smoked currently or formerly. Patients had a median age of 54 years (range roughly 38-75).

Time point noted: pre-treatment sample, taken before nivolumab and TIL therapy. Overall study findings and caveats: TIL clonotype persistence in blood showed no apparent association with response.

As to this clone: Its target is unknown.

The libraries were made with immunoSEQ v3. The repertoire was sequenced with immunoSEQ multiplex PCR; TCRdb's copy has only in-frame clones and lacks some. The sample lists about 36,000 clones; around 67% were seen once. Between the trimmed V and J ends, which lost 9 bases and 2 bases, there was a span of 4 bases. Germline V lookup: CDR1 SNHLY, CDR2 FYNNEI. The CDR3 runs 11 residues. The chain joins TRBV2 to TRBJ2-2, with D unresolved. The sequence came from a person aged 30 to 80 with non-small cell lung cancer. Sequences were derived from blood, sampled at baseline. CDR3 protein: CASYNTGELFF. The CDR3 coding sequence is TGTGCCAGTTATAACACCGGGGAGCTGTTTTTT.